Shown below are 6 T cell receptor beta chains from a single sample sequenced in a study of cytomegalovirus exposure and HLA in healthy donors (TCRdb year 2017). Preparation of the library involved the immunoSEQ multiplex PCR assay. For the multiplex PCR, a mixture combining 60 forward primers for TCR Vbeta segments and 13 reverse primers for TCR Jbeta segments was used. Imported from immuneACCESS, the table was reduced by TCRdb to in-frame sequences with V and J called. These copies leave out some clones; in studies compared against another copy, an unresolved V gene accounts for under half, and the cause of the remainder is not known. Counted in this sample were under 85,000 clones; about four fifths of them appeared once. Around 1.5% of the sample is taken by the ten largest. The sample consisted of PBMCs. These receptors all come from a man aged 35 to 55 in good health and CMV-seronegative.

The chain couples TRBV9 to TRBJ2-3; D remains ambiguous. The CDR3 consists of 14 residues. Trimming left V 3 bases short and J 3 bases short, with 11 bases between. Germline assignment: CDR1 SGDLS and CDR2 YYNGEE. CDR3 region: CASSGTVGTDTQYF. CDR3 in DNA: TGTGCCAGCAGCGGCACGGTCGGTACAGATACGCAGTATTTT. The whole variable domain, remainder taken from reference TRBV9 and TRBJ2-3, is DSGVTQTPKHLITATGQRVTLRCSPRSGDLSVYWYQQSLDQGLQFLIQYYNGEERAKGNILERFSAQQFPDLHSELNLSSLELGDSALYFCASSGTVGTDTQYFGPGTRLTVL.

The chain is built from TRBV6-5 and TRBJ2-3; TRBD2 matches at 9 bases. Unmatched junction bases numbered 9, after V lost 7 bases and J lost 4 bases. This CDR3 has 15 amino acids. Per the germline V gene, CDR1 is MNHEY and CDR2 is SVGAGI. The CDR3 region is CASNSGTSSPDTQYF. The DNA for the CDR3 is TGTGCCAGCAATTCCGGGACTAGCTCACCAGATACGCAGTATTTT.

This chain joins TRBV14 and TRBJ1-2, with a weak D call TRBD1 (5 bases). The ends were cut back, 4 bases at V and 7 bases at J, with 16 bases in the middle. This CDR3 is built from 14 residues. Germline V gene lookup returns CDR1 SGHDN and CDR2 FVKESK. The CDR3 bases are TGTGCCAGCAGCCCCTTAGGAGGGGCGTCTGGCTACACCTTC. This sequence encodes CASSPLGGASGYTF.

The chain links TRBV5-6 to TRBJ1-1; no clear D gene. The V gene's germline CDR1 is SGHDT and CDR2 YYEEEE. This CDR3 is built from 15 residues. V lost 4 bases to trimming and J lost 0 bases, with 13 bases between them. CDR3 nucleotides: TGTGCCAGCAGCCCGAGGGTCCGGTTGAACACTGAAGCTTTCTTT. Amino acids: CASSPRVRLNTEAFF.

CDR3 bases: TGTGCCAGCAGTGAAGAGCGGCCCCTACAAGAGACCCAGTACTTC. It is translated as CASSEERPLQETQYF. The chain uses TRBV25-1 and TRBJ2-5; perhaps TRBD2 as D (5 bases). There are 15 residues in the CDR3. Germline V CDR1 and CDR2: MGHDK, SYGVNS. V was cut by 2 bases and J by 2 bases, with 12 bases left in between.

The chain joins TRBV28 to TRBJ1-1; TRBD1 might be the D (5 bases). Germline V CDR1 and CDR2: MDHEN, SYDVKM. This CDR3 comprises 12 residues. V was trimmed by 10 bases and J by 4 bases, leaving 13 bases between them. This CDR3 reads CATIAGSTEAFF. DNA for the CDR3: TGTGCCACCATCGCAGGGTCCACTGAAGCTTTCTTT.